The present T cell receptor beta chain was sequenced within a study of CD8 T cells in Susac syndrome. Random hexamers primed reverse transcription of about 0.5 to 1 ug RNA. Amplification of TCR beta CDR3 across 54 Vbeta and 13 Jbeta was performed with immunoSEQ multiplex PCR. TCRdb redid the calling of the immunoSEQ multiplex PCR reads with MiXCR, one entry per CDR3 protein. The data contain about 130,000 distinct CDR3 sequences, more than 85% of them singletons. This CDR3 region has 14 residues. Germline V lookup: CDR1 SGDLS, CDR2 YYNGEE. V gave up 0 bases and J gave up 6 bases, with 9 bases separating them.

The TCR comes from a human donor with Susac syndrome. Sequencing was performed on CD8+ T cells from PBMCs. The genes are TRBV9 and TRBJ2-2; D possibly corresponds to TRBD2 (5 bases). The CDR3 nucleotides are TGTGCCAGCAGCGTAGTTGAGGGCTCCGGGGAGCTGTTTTTT. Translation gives CASSVVEGSGELFF.